This is a list of T cell receptor beta chains from one sample in a study of blood T cell repertoires in COVID-19. Sequencing was performed with immunoSEQ multiplex PCR; in TCRdb, only in-frame clones are kept and a portion is missing. The table has about 190,000 clones, 75% to 90% seen once. The source material was peripheral blood. Receptors originate from a woman in her forties with acute or convalescent COVID-19. Both conserved end residues are part of each CDR3. A D gene is named only where the DNA matches it firmly. The size field is filled for only some rows; it gives once, few, many or a size class.

.	TRBV6-1	TRBJ2-3	.	TGTGCCAGCAGTGAAGAGACAGGGGCGGGGGCAGATACGCAGTATTTT	CASSEETGAGADTQYF
.	TRBV5-1	TRBJ1-1	.	TGCGCCAGCAGCTTGGGTGCAGGATCTACTGAAGCTTTCTTT	CASSLGAGSTEAFF
.	TRBV10-1	TRBJ1-1	few	TGCGCCAGCAGTGATAGAAGTCAGGGGAACACTGAAGCTTTCTTT	CASSDRSQGNTEAFF
.	TRBV5-4	TRBJ2-7	.	TGTGCCAGCAGCTTGTGGGAGATTCCCTACGAGCAGTACTTC	CASSLWEIPYEQYF
TRBD2	TRBV28	TRBJ2-1	.	TGTGCCAGCAAACTAGCGGGATTCTACAATGAGCAGTTCTTC	CASKLAGFYNEQFF
TRBD1	TRBV9	TRBJ1-6	.	TGTGCCAGCAGCGCAAGCGGGACAGGGTTTGGTAATTCACCCCTCCACTTT	CASSASGTGFGNSPLHF
.	TRBV7-3	TRBJ2-2	.	TGTGCCAGCAGCCAACTGGGGCCCGGGGAGCTGTTTTTT	CASSQLGPGELFF
.	TRBV5-6	TRBJ1-5	.	TGTGCCAGCAGCTGGCTCGAGGGGCCCCAGCATTTT	CASSWLEGPQHF
TRBD2	TRBV7-9	TRBJ2-3	.	TGTGCCAGCAGCTTCCTCCTGTGGCGGGAGGGCCGTTCGGCAGATACGCAGTATTTT	CASSFLLWREGRSADTQYF
.	TRBV2	TRBJ1-2	few	TGTGCCAGCAGTGATCAAAGAGCTGGCTACACCTTC	CASSDQRAGYTF
.	TRBV27	TRBJ1-3	once	TGTGCCAGCAGTTTAAGCGTTCCTTCCTCTGGAAACACCATATATTTT	CASSLSVPSSGNTIYF
.	TRBV7-2	TRBJ1-1	many	TGTGCCAGCAGCCTTCAAACAAACACTGAAGCTTTCTTT	CASSLQTNTEAFF
TRBD1	TRBV5-1	TRBJ2-1	.	TGCGCCAGCAGCTCCGGACAGGGTGGAGAGCAGTTCTTC	CASSSGQGGEQFF
.	TRBV24-1	TRBJ2-3	.	TGTGCCACCAGTGACCCCCGACAGACAGATACGCAGTATTTT	CATSDPRQTDTQYF
TRBD1	TRBV5-4	TRBJ1-2	.	TGTGCCAGCAGCGGGACAGGGAATAACTATGGCTACACCTTC	CASSGTGNNYGYTF
.	TRBV7-2	TRBJ2-7	.	TGTGCCAGCAGCTTAATAAGCCCGTCCTACGAGCAGTACTTC	CASSLISPSYEQYF
.	TRBV27	TRBJ2-7	.	TGTGCCAGCGGCCAAGTCCTTAACCCTTACGAGCAGTACTTC	CASGQVLNPYEQYF
TRBD1	TRBV2	TRBJ1-4	.	TGTGCCAGCAGTGTGGAAGGACAGGGCGGGGAAAAACTGTTTTTT	CASSVEGQGGEKLFF
.	TRBV28	TRBJ2-7	.	TGTGCCAGCACCTCCGGAGGGGACCACTCCTACGAGCAGTACTTC	CASTSGGDHSYEQYF
TRBD1	TRBV5-1	TRBJ2-5	.	TGCGCCAGCAGCTCTGGACAGGGAGGAGAGACCCAGTACTTC	CASSSGQGGETQYF
.	TRBV20-1	TRBJ1-1	.	TGCAGTGCTATCCAGGTGACTGAAGCTTTCTTT	CSAIQVTEAFF
.	TRBV30	TRBJ1-3	.	TGTGCCTGGGGGGGGCCGGGAAACACCATATATTTT	CAWGGPGNTIYF
.	TRBV2	TRBJ2-7	.	TGTGCCAGCTCAACAGCCTACGAGCAGTACTTC	CASSTAYEQYF
.	TRBV13	TRBJ2-1	once	TGTGCCAGCAGCTTAGCCGAGACCAGACTCGATGAGCAGTTCTTC	CASSLAETRLDEQFF
.	TRBV7-9	TRBJ2-7	.	TGTGCCAGCAGCCATTCTAAGGGAGGACGCCCCCACGAGCAGTACTTC	CASSHSKGGRPHEQYF
.	TRBV6-5	TRBJ1-2	once	TGTGCCAGCAGTTACGCAGGGGACTATGGCTACACCTTC	CASSYAGDYGYTF
.	TRBV7-6	TRBJ2-7	.	TGTGCCAGCAGCCTTAATAGCGGATACTCCGGCGGTGGCGAGCAGTACTTC	CASSLNSGYSGGGEQYF
TRBD1	TRBV6-2/TRBV6-3	TRBJ2-7	.	TGTGCCAGCAGTCGGACAGGGATTACCTACGAGCAGTACTTC	CASSRTGITYEQYF
TRBD2	TRBV2	TRBJ2-2	.	TGTGCCAGCAGCCCACTAGCGGGGGGGTCGAACACCGGGGAGCTGTTTTTT	CASSPLAGGSNTGELFF
.	TRBV18	TRBJ1-3	few	TGTGCCAGCTCACCATCGGCGGACTACGGAAACACCATATATTTT	CASSPSADYGNTIYF
TRBD1	TRBV6-8	TRBJ1-2	.	TGTGCCAGCAGTCACAGGGGGTGGGTTGGCTACACCTTC	CASSHRGWVGYTF
TRBD2	TRBV28	TRBJ2-5	.	TGTGCCAGCAGTCGAGCGGGACCTAGGGAGACCCAGTACTTC	CASSRAGPRETQYF
TRBD1	TRBV18	TRBJ2-1	.	TGTGCCAGCTCACGGGGACAGGACTACAATGAGCAGTTCTTC	CASSRGQDYNEQFF
TRBD1	TRBV4-1	TRBJ2-7	.	TGCGCCAGCAGCCAAGATGGGGTGGGAAGGGGGCTCCACGAGCAGTACTTC	CASSQDGVGRGLHEQYF
TRBD1	TRBV2	TRBJ1-5	many	TGTGCCAGCAGTCCTAGGACAGGGAATGGGCAGCCCCAGCATTTT	CASSPRTGNGQPQHF
.	TRBV5-1	TRBJ2-7	.	TGCGCCAGCGGTGAAGGCGGCTCCTACGAGCAGTACTTC	CASGEGGSYEQYF
.	TRBV28	TRBJ1-5	.	TGTGCCAGCAGATCTAATCAGCCCCAGCATTTT	CASRSNQPQHF
TRBD1	TRBV2	TRBJ1-6	.	TGTGCCAGCGGGCCCATGACAGGGTCGGGTTCACCCCTCCACTTT	CASGPMTGSGSPLHF
TRBD1	TRBV7-2	TRBJ2-2	.	TGTGCCAGCAGCTACCAGACAGGGGCGAACACCGGGGAGCTGTTTTTT	CASSYQTGANTGELFF
.	TRBV3-1/TRBV3-2	TRBJ2-5	.	TGTGCCAGCAGCCAAGAGCGAGTTGTAGAGACCCAGTACTTC	CASSQERVVETQYF
.	TRBV2	TRBJ1-1	once	TGTGCCAGCAGTGATGCGGGGTACACTGAAGCTTTCTTT	CASSDAGYTEAFF
TRBD2	TRBV9	TRBJ2-3	.	TGTGCCAGCAGCGTAGGTGGGCGGGGGGGCCTAGATACGCAGTATTTT	CASSVGGRGGLDTQYF
.	TRBV29-1	TRBJ1-1	.	TGCAGCGTTGGACAAAACACTGAAGCTTTCTTT	CSVGQNTEAFF
TRBD2	TRBV6-2/TRBV6-3	TRBJ2-7	few	TGTGCCAGCAGCCCCCACCCAGCGGGGGACTACGAGCAGTACTTC	CASSPHPAGDYEQYF
.	TRBV4-2	TRBJ1-5	.	TGTGCCAGCAGCCAAGATCCCACAGGGTTCAATCAGCCCCAGCATTTT	CASSQDPTGFNQPQHF
TRBD2	TRBV10-1	TRBJ2-1	.	TGCGCCAGCAGCCAGGGACTAGCGGGAGGGGCCTACAATGAGCAGTTCTTC	CASSQGLAGGAYNEQFF
TRBD1	TRBV7-9	TRBJ2-7	.	TGTGCCAGCAGCCTGGGGGACAGATCCTCCTACGAGCAGTACTTC	CASSLGDRSSYEQYF
.	TRBV10-3	TRBJ2-7	.	TGTGCCATCAGTGATGGGGCAGCCTACGAGCAGTACTTC	CAISDGAAYEQYF
.	TRBV7-2	TRBJ2-5	.	TGTGCCAGCAGTCCCGGGTGGACCCAGTACTTC	CASSPGWTQYF
.	TRBV29-1	TRBJ1-2	.	TGCAGCGTTGAAGTTGTCCAAAGGGGTGGCTACACCTTC	CSVEVVQRGGYTF
.	TRBV28	TRBJ2-4	once	TGTGCCAGCAGTTTATCTCAGCCCAGGAACATTCAGTACTTC	CASSLSQPRNIQYF
TRBD2	TRBV6-2/TRBV6-3	TRBJ2-7	.	TGTGCCAGCAGTTATTGGGGAGGGGACTACGAGCAGTACTTC	CASSYWGGDYEQYF
TRBD2	TRBV7-2	TRBJ2-7	.	TGTGCCAGCAGCTTAGGATATCGGAGACGGGAGGACGAGCAGTACTTC	CASSLGYRRREDEQYF
TRBD1	TRBV27	TRBJ1-1	.	TGTGCCAGCACCGACAGGGCCCCGAACACTGAAGCTTTCTTT	CASTDRAPNTEAFF
.	TRBV7-6	TRBJ1-4	.	TGTGCCAGCAGCCCAAGCCACAGGGATTTGATCGGTGAAAAACTGTTTTTT	CASSPSHRDLIGEKLFF
.	TRBV27	TRBJ2-1	.	TGTGCCAGCAGTTTCCCCGGGCTAGCGATAGGTGAGCAGTTCTTC	CASSFPGLAIGEQFF
.	TRBV5-6	TRBJ1-6	.	TGTGCCAGCAGCTTGACTCGGGAGTCTAGTAGAGGTTCACCCCTCCACTTT	CASSLTRESSRGSPLHF